The rows below give T cell receptor beta chains drawn from one sample of a study of beta chain features in type 1 diabetes. Some clones are missing from TCRdb's copy, which holds only in-frame ones; the method was immunoSEQ multiplex PCR. The sample records 640,000 or so clones, 13% being singletons. Source material: naive CD4+ T cells from blood. These TCRs come from a man aged 18 to 35 with type 1 diabetes. The CDR3 runs from the conserved cysteine through the conserved F or W. D genes are given only for firm matches. The size of a clone is reported for some rows only, either as once, few or many, or as a class for expanded clones.

j_call: TRBJ2-5; d_call: NA; v_call: TRBV7-9; clone_size: NA; cdr3_aa: CASSPQGGAGETQYF; cdr3_nt: TGTGCCAGCAGCCCCCAAGGGGGAGCTGGGGAGACCCAGTACTTC
j_call: TRBJ2-3; d_call: NA; v_call: TRBV5-1; clone_size: NA; cdr3_aa: CASSARSTDTQYF; cdr3_nt: TGCGCCAGCAGCGCGCGAAGCACAGATACGCAGTATTTT
j_call: TRBJ2-5; d_call: NA; v_call: TRBV7-2; clone_size: few; cdr3_aa: CASEVGLLQETQYF; cdr3_nt: TGTGCCAGTGAGGTGGGGCTACTTCAAGAGACCCAGTACTTC
j_call: TRBJ1-6; d_call: NA; v_call: TRBV11-2; clone_size: NA; cdr3_aa: CASSFQNSPLHF; cdr3_nt: TGTGCCAGCAGCTTCCAGAATTCACCCCTCCACTTT
j_call: TRBJ1-1; d_call: TRBD1; v_call: TRBV6-5; clone_size: few; cdr3_aa: CASSRGQEAFF; cdr3_nt: TGTGCCAGCAGTAGGGGACAGGAAGCTTTCTTT
j_call: TRBJ2-7; d_call: NA; v_call: TRBV13; clone_size: NA; cdr3_aa: CASSSAGGSVHEQYF; cdr3_nt: TGTGCCAGCAGCTCCGCCGGGGGTAGCGTCCACGAGCAGTACTTC
j_call: TRBJ1-6; d_call: TRBD1; v_call: TRBV5-4; clone_size: few; cdr3_aa: CASSLAGQGSGSPLHF; cdr3_nt: TGTGCCAGCAGCTTGGCGGGACAGGGATCAGGGTCACCCCTCCACTTT
j_call: TRBJ2-5; d_call: TRBD2; v_call: TRBV4-1; clone_size: NA; cdr3_aa: CASSQDQSGGYETQYF; cdr3_nt: TGCGCCAGCAGCCAAGATCAGAGCGGGGGGTACGAGACCCAGTACTTC
j_call: TRBJ1-5; d_call: TRBD1; v_call: TRBV28; clone_size: NA; cdr3_aa: CASSQGQGAVSNQPQHF; cdr3_nt: TGTGCCAGCAGTCAGGGACAGGGGGCTGTGAGCAATCAGCCCCAGCATTTT
j_call: TRBJ1-2; d_call: NA; v_call: TRBV30; clone_size: few; cdr3_aa: CAWSRLPSGYTF; cdr3_nt: TGTGCCTGGAGTCGGCTTCCGTCTGGCTACACCTTC
j_call: TRBJ2-3; d_call: TRBD1; v_call: TRBV6-5; clone_size: NA; cdr3_aa: CASSPTGTGADTQYF; cdr3_nt: TGTGCCAGCAGTCCGACCGGGACAGGGGCAGATACGCAGTATTTT
j_call: TRBJ2-3; d_call: NA; v_call: TRBV10-3; clone_size: NA; cdr3_aa: CATAQITDTQYF; cdr3_nt: TGTGCCACCGCCCAGATCACAGATACGCAGTATTTT
j_call: TRBJ1-2; d_call: NA; v_call: TRBV6-1; clone_size: few; cdr3_aa: CASSEAGGHNYGYTF; cdr3_nt: TGTGCCAGCAGTGAAGCTGGGGGGCATAACTATGGCTACACCTTC
j_call: TRBJ1-1; d_call: TRBD1; v_call: TRBV10-3; clone_size: NA; cdr3_aa: CAISWDRENTEAFF; cdr3_nt: TGTGCCATCAGTTGGGACAGGGAGAACACTGAAGCTTTCTTT
j_call: TRBJ1-1; d_call: NA; v_call: TRBV30; clone_size: few; cdr3_aa: CAWSVLGNTEAFF; cdr3_nt: TGTGCCTGGAGTGTTCTGGGGAACACTGAAGCTTTCTTT
j_call: TRBJ1-5; d_call: NA; v_call: TRBV6-1; clone_size: NA; cdr3_aa: CASSELFGAGYQPQHF; cdr3_nt: TGTGCCAGCAGTGAATTGTTTGGGGCAGGGTATCAGCCCCAGCATTTT
j_call: TRBJ1-6; d_call: NA; v_call: TRBV6-5; clone_size: NA; cdr3_aa: CASSYLGDSPLHF; cdr3_nt: TGTGCCAGCAGTTATTTGGGGGACTCACCCCTCCACTTT
j_call: TRBJ1-6; d_call: NA; v_call: TRBV30; clone_size: NA; cdr3_aa: CAWSAMEQVSLHF; cdr3_nt: TGTGCCTGGAGCGCCATGGAACAGGTATCCCTCCACTTT
j_call: TRBJ1-1; d_call: NA; v_call: TRBV9; clone_size: NA; cdr3_aa: CASSVGGASTEAFF; cdr3_nt: TGTGCCAGCAGCGTAGGAGGGGCGAGCACTGAAGCTTTCTTT
j_call: TRBJ2-2; d_call: NA; v_call: TRBV5-1; clone_size: few; cdr3_aa: CASSLDRAVTGELFF; cdr3_nt: TGCGCCAGCAGCTTGGATAGGGCGGTCACCGGGGAGCTGTTTTTT
j_call: TRBJ2-1; d_call: NA; v_call: TRBV28; clone_size: NA; cdr3_aa: CASSLPGTFSSYNEQFF; cdr3_nt: TGTGCCAGCAGCCTCCCGGGGACTTTCAGCTCCTACAATGAGCAGTTCTTC
j_call: TRBJ1-6; d_call: NA; v_call: TRBV7-9; clone_size: NA; cdr3_aa: CASSQQAGGSPLHF; cdr3_nt: TGTGCCAGCAGCCAACAGGCCGGGGGTTCACCCCTCCACTTT
j_call: TRBJ2-2; d_call: TRBD1; v_call: TRBV28; clone_size: NA; cdr3_aa: CASARDRGEGGELFF; cdr3_nt: TGTGCCAGCGCTCGGGACAGGGGAGAAGGCGGGGAGCTGTTTTTT
j_call: TRBJ2-7; d_call: NA; v_call: TRBV2; clone_size: NA; cdr3_aa: CASSADLYEQYF; cdr3_nt: TGTGCCAGCAGTGCGGACCTGTACGAGCAGTACTTC
j_call: TRBJ1-1; d_call: NA; v_call: TRBV7-9; clone_size: few; cdr3_aa: CASSPGQTNTEAFF; cdr3_nt: TGTGCCAGCAGCCCTGGACAGACGAACACTGAAGCTTTCTTT
j_call: TRBJ2-1; d_call: TRBD1; v_call: TRBV29-1; clone_size: few; cdr3_aa: CSVPDWGTGGDNEQFF; cdr3_nt: TGCAGCGTTCCTGATTGGGGGACAGGGGGAGACAATGAGCAGTTCTTC
j_call: TRBJ2-3; d_call: NA; v_call: TRBV25-1; clone_size: few; cdr3_aa: CASSRDSTDTQYF; cdr3_nt: TGTGCCAGCAGCAGGGACAGCACAGATACGCAGTATTTT
j_call: TRBJ1-5; d_call: NA; v_call: TRBV9; clone_size: few; cdr3_aa: CASSVGPRTDNQPQHF; cdr3_nt: TGTGCCAGCAGCGTGGGACCTCGGACAGACAATCAGCCCCAGCATTTT
j_call: TRBJ2-7; d_call: NA; v_call: TRBV29-1; clone_size: NA; cdr3_aa: CSVGMGSSYEQYF; cdr3_nt: TGCAGCGTTGGAATGGGCAGTTCCTACGAGCAGTACTTC
j_call: TRBJ2-5; d_call: NA; v_call: TRBV18; clone_size: few; cdr3_aa: CASSPGRDETQYF; cdr3_nt: TGTGCCAGCTCTCCGGGCAGGGACGAGACCCAGTACTTC
j_call: TRBJ1-6; d_call: NA; v_call: TRBV9; clone_size: few; cdr3_aa: CASSDQITGTFALHF; cdr3_nt: TGTGCCAGCAGCGACCAAATAACCGGGACGTTCGCCCTCCACTTT
j_call: TRBJ2-5; d_call: NA; v_call: TRBV5-1; clone_size: few; cdr3_aa: CASSFRAGVAETQYF; cdr3_nt: TGCGCCAGCAGCTTTCGGGCAGGGGTGGCGGAGACCCAGTACTTC